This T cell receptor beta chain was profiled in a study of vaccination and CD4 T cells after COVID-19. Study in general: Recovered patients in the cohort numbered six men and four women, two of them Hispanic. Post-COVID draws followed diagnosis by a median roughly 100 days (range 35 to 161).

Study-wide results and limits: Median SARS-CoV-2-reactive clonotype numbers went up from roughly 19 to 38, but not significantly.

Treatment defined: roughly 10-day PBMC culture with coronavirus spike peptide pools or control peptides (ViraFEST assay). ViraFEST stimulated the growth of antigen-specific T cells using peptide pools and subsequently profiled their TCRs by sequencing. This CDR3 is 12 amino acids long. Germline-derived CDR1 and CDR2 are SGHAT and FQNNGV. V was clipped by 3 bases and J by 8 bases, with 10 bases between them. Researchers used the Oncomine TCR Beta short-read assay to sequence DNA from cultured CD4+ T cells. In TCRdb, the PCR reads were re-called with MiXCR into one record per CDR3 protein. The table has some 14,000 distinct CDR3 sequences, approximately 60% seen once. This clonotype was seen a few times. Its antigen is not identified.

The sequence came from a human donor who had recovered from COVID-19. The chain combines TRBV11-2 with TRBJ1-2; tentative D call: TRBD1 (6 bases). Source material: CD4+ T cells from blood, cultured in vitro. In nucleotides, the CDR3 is TGTGCCAGCAGCTTTAACAGGGACGGCTACACCTTC. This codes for CASSFNRDGYTF.